This T cell receptor (beta chain) was identified in a study of T cell responses to AZD1222 COVID-19 vaccine. The trim removed 6 bases at V and 2 bases at J, leaving 3 bases unmatched. The CDR3 has 17 amino acids. Per the germline V gene, CDR1 is KGHDR and CDR2 is SFDVKD. This clone was recorded once. Sequenced by immunoSEQ multiplex PCR; TCRdb stores in-frame clones only, minus some. The table records some 130,000 clones, 88% of them present only once. Sequenced material: peripheral blood, taken 28 days after the second AZD1222 dose. This receptor was taken from an adult who received the AZD1222 COVID-19 vaccine. The V and J genes are TRBV24-1 and TRBJ2-1; 16 nucleotides match TRBD2. CDR3: CATSSGTSGGAYNEQFF. Here the CDR3 DNA reads TGTGCCACCAGTTCCGGGACTAGCGGGGGGGCCTACAATGAGCAGTTCTTC.